This T cell receptor beta chain emerged from a study of regulatory T cells in long-lasting Graves disease. iRepertoire HTBI primers and Arm-PCR of CDR3 regions built TCR beta libraries. TCRdb re-analysed the multiplex PCR reads in MiXCR, keeping a single row per CDR3 protein. The sample carries hundreds of thousands of distinct CDR3 sequences, around 15% recorded once. The length of the CDR3 is 16 residues. The germline V and J ends were trimmed by 5 bases and 6 bases, with 20 bases remaining between them. The germline V gene has CDR1 MNHEY and CDR2 SMNVEV (reference sequence). Study outcomes and limitations: Those with persistent Graves' had less TCR diversity than newly diagnosed patients. There was favoring of TRBV28, TRBJ1-2 and TRBJ2-5 in persistent disease.

Time point indicated: newly diagnosed GD, antithyroid drugs for less than 3 months. Generation of the TCR library employed RNA extracted from PBMCs. The table lists this clonotype with many counts. Antigen: not known. These same data were also listed under a study on T cells in Graves' hyperthyroidism and ophthalmopathy.

The source of this sequence is a woman aged 40 to 65 with Graves disease. V is TRBV27 and J is TRBJ2-1; D is possibly TRBD1 or TRBD2 (7 bases each). Sequencing used peripheral blood mononuclear cells (PBMCs), obtained at new diagnosis, from a patient treated with antithyroid drugs. In DNA form, the CDR3 reads TGTGCCAGCAGTCGACAGGGATCCGGGGGGCTCAATGAGCAGTTCTTC. Residues: CASSRQGSGGLNEQFF.